The 14 T cell receptor beta chains below all came from one sample that was sequenced in a study of liver allograft versus peripheral blood T cells. Study at large: Liver transplant recipients had T cell receptor repertoires compared between transplanted liver and peripheral blood.

TCRdb processed the reads anew with MiXCR; each CDR3 protein has one entry. The sample has some 8,000 distinct CDR3 sequences; around a sixth are singletons. These receptors all come from a human patient who had a liver transplant. The graft donor may be the source of some T cells.

By share, this clonotype counts as medium-sized. The CDR3 DNA sequence: TGTGCCAGCTCACCCGGGGGTGGGCGCGAGCAGTACTTC. Translating gives CASSPGGGREQYF. The chain recombines TRBV18 with TRBJ2-7; D may be TRBD2 (6 bases). The V end was cut by 3 bases, the J end by 6 bases, with 12 bases between. Germline V gene data show CDR1 as KGHSH and CDR2 as LQKENI. This CDR3 spans 13 amino acids.

This clonotype turned up a few times. The genes are TRBV12-3 or TRBV12-4 and TRBJ1-6; 9 positions agree with TRBD1. V lost 5 bases and J lost 7; bases outside the gene matches: 3. The CDR3 contains 14 residues. This CDR3 is CASSPGQGNSPLHF. CDR3 nucleotide sequence: TGTGCCAGCAGTCCCGGACAGGGGAATTCACCCCTCCACTTT.

By share of the sample, this clonotype is medium-sized. The V and J genes are TRBV29-1 and TRBJ1-2; 8 bases agree with TRBD1. Germline-derived CDR1 and CDR2 are SQVTM and ANQGSEA. The junction had 8 bases not matched to a gene; V was cut back by 6 bases and J by 8 bases. CDR3 length: 12 amino acids. In nucleotides, the CDR3 is TGCAGCGTCCGCGGACAGGGAGAAGGCTACACCTTC. This encodes CSVRGQGEGYTF.

This clonotype showed up just a few times. This chain connects TRBV27 to TRBJ1-1; D is perhaps TRBD1 (5 bases). V lost 2 bases and J 4 bases, leaving 11 bases between the germline ends. This CDR3 has 14 residues. CDR1 and CDR2 (germline): MNHEY, SMNVEV (reference sequence). CDR3 region: CASSLKPGGTEAFF. The CDR3, as DNA: TGTGCCAGCAGTTTAAAACCGGGGGGCACTGAAGCTTTCTTT.

By share, this clonotype counts as medium-sized. The chain employs TRBV6-6 and TRBJ1-4; no firm D call. The germline V and J ends were trimmed by 11 bases and 7 bases, with 17 bases remaining between them. The CDR3 spans 13 residues. CDR1 MNHNY and CDR2 SVGAGI come from the germline V gene (reference sequence). CDR3 in amino acids: CAVQERAAEKLFF. The CDR3 DNA is TGTGCCGTCCAGGAAAGGGCGGCTGAAAAACTGTTTTTT.

This chain connects TRBV6-1 to TRBJ1-5, with 7 bases aligning to TRBD1. Germline CDR1 is MNHNS and CDR2 is SASEGT. Trimming removed 6 bases from V and 3 bases from J; junction bases left unmatched: 2. The CDR3 is 13 amino acids. CDR3 coding DNA: TGTGCCAGCAGGGGACAGCCCAATCAGCCCCAGCATTTT. Translated: CASRGQPNQPQHF.

Of note for this clonotype: A far more abundant clone sits one base away, making this likely a read error. The chain has TRBV18 and TRBJ2-1; D tentatively reads TRBD1 or TRBD2 (5 bases each). The CDR3 runs 16 residues. Germline-derived CDR1 and CDR2 are KGHSH and LQKENI. Trimming stripped 3 bases from V and 10 bases from J, with 22 bases between. CDR3 loop: CASSPPGTAGMGEQFF. DNA of the CDR3: TGTGCCAGCTCACCTCCGGGGACGGCCGGCATGGGCGAGCAGTTCTTC. Full variable domain (outside the CDR3, taken from reference TRBV18 and TRBJ2-1): NAGVMQNPRHLVRRRGQEARLRCSPMKGHSHVYWYRQLPEEGLKFMVYLQKENIIDESGMPKERFSAEFPKEGPSILRIQQVVRGDSAAYFCASSPPGTAGMGEQFFGPGTRLTVL.

J is TRBJ1-2 and V is TRBV30, with 7 bases lining up with TRBD1. Germline CDR1 GTSNPN, CDR2 SVGIG (reference sequence). This CDR3 is built from 13 residues. Trimming took 2 bases from V and 4 from J; bases not matched to a gene: 4. The CDR3: CAWSIGGAYGYTF. The CDR3 region has the DNA TGTGCCTGGAGTATAGGGGGCGCCTATGGCTACACCTTC.

This clonotype was seen at least ten times. The CDR3 spells CASSLEWTTGYGYTF. CDR3 DNA sequence: TGTGCCAGCAGCTTAGAATGGACTACAGGCTATGGCTACACCTTC. The chain carries TRBV7-9 and TRBJ1-2; weak D call: TRBD1 (5 bases). CDR3 length: 15 amino acids. V shed 1 base and J shed 4 bases, with 13 bases lying between them. The germline V gene has CDR1 SEHNR and CDR2 FQNEAQ (reference sequence).

By frequency in the sample, this clonotype is medium-sized. The V and J genes are TRBV6-6 and TRBJ1-5; TRBD1 aligns across 7 bases. V dropped 5 bases and J dropped 7; count of bases not matched to a gene: 8. Germline V gives CDR1 MNHNY, CDR2 SVGAGI (reference sequence). The CDR3 runs 14 residues. The CDR3 is CASSLTGVEQPQHF. DNA for the CDR3: TGTGCCAGCAGTCTTACAGGGGTGGAACAGCCCCAGCATTTT.

This clonotype was recorded many times. This chain joins TRBV6-1 and TRBJ2-7; D gene uncertain. The length of the CDR3 is 11 residues. Trimming stripped 3 bases from V and 3 bases from J, with 3 bases between. CDR1 is MNHNS and CDR2 is SASEGT in the germline V gene. The chain's CDR3 is CASSDNYEQYF. CDR3 in DNA: TGTGCCAGCAGTGATAACTACGAGCAGTACTTC.

This clonotype was seen a handful of times. This chain uses TRBV7-9 with TRBJ2-1; no reliable D call. The CDR3 is 13 residues long. The V end was cut by 1 base, the J end by 7 bases, with 8 bases between. The germline V gene encodes CDR1 SEHNR and CDR2 FQNEAQ (reference sequence). CDR3 bases: TGTGCCAGCAGCTTAGGTTGGGCAAATGAGCAGTTCTTC. Protein: CASSLGWANEQFF. Combining the CDR3 with reference TRBV7-9 and TRBJ2-1 gives the whole variable domain DTGVSQNPRHKITKRGQNVTFRCDPISEHNRLYWYRQTLGQGPEFLTYFQNEAQLEKSRLLSDRFSAERPKGSFSTLEIQRTEQGDSAMYLCASSLGWANEQFFGPGTRLTVL.

This clonotype appeared a single time. CDR3 protein: CASSQDRGFYGYTF. The CDR3 DNA is TGTGCCAGCAGCCAAGATAGGGGCTTCTATGGCTACACCTTC. The genes are TRBV3-1 and TRBJ1-2, with D maybe TRBD1 (5 bases). There are 14 residues in the CDR3. The V end lost 0 bases, the J end lost 4 bases, and 9 bases lay between the germline ends. Germline CDR1 is LGHDT and CDR2 is YNNKEL (reference sequence).

This clonotype is termed medium-sized (0.01 to 0.1%). The rearrangement joins TRBV7-9 to TRBJ1-2; D call uncertain. The CDR3 sequence is 13 residues long. Trimming took 7 bases from V and 2 from J, leaving 11 bases between them. The germline gives CDR1 SEHNR, CDR2 FQNEAQ (reference sequence). The chain's CDR3 is CASTEDGNYGYTF. CDR3 DNA sequence: TGTGCCAGCACCGAGGACGGCAACTATGGCTACACCTTC.